The rows below give T cell receptor beta chains drawn from one sample of a study of CD8+ T cells in alopecia areata. Sequencing was performed with immunoSEQ multiplex PCR; in TCRdb, only in-frame clones are kept and a portion is missing. The sample consists of some 100,000 clones, more than 30% of them appearing once. The sequencing sample was made of CD4+ T cells sorted from blood. The receptors were sampled from a human donor with alopecia areata. Both conserved end residues are part of each CDR3. Fields, in order: J gene, V gene, clone size, D gene, CDR3 DNA, CDR3 protein. A D gene is named only where the DNA matches it firmly. Clone size is given for some rows only: seen once, a few or many times, or a class if the clone is expanded.

TRBJ1-2,TRBV14,few,.,TGTGCCAGCAGCCACGGACAGTCGACGTCGTTAGGCTACACCTTC,CASSHGQSTSLGYTF
TRBJ1-6,TRBV2,few,.,TGTGCCAGCAGTATTGGGTTAGGTGCGAATTCACCCCTCCACTTT,CASSIGLGANSPLHF
TRBJ2-1,TRBV30,once,.,TGTGCCTGGTTGGGACTCGGCCCCACCTACAATGAGCAGTTCTTC,CAWLGLGPTYNEQFF
TRBJ2-7,TRBV28,.,.,TGTGCCAGCAGCAAGCCGTCTGTGGGGGGTTACGAGCAGTACTTC,CASSKPSVGGYEQYF
TRBJ2-5,TRBV18,few,TRBD2,TGTGCCAGCTCACCACGGCGGGGGGAAGAGACCCAGTACTTC,CASSPRRGEETQYF
TRBJ1-5,TRBV29-1,many,.,TGCAGCGTTGGGCATAGCAATCAGCCCCAGCATTTT,CSVGHSNQPQHF
TRBJ2-7,TRBV5-1,few,.,TGCGCCAGCAGCCACCAGGAGGGCTACGAGCAGTACTTC,CASSHQEGYEQYF
TRBJ2-1,TRBV27,.,TRBD2,TGTGCCAGCAGGGGGGCTAGCGGGAGGGCCGGGCACAATGAGCAGTTCTTC,CASRGASGRAGHNEQFF
TRBJ2-2,TRBV18,few,.,TGTGCCAGCTCATCTGGGGCGAACACCGGGGAGCTGTTTTTT,CASSSGANTGELFF
TRBJ2-5,TRBV27,.,.,TGTGCCAGCAGTGGGGCTCGGGGGACCCAGTACTTC,CASSGARGTQYF
TRBJ2-1,TRBV19,.,TRBD1,TGTGCCAGTAGTATATATGGGGACAGGGTCAATGAGCAGTTCTTC,CASSIYGDRVNEQFF
TRBJ1-4,TRBV5-1,.,TRBD1,TGCGCCAGCAGCTCAGGGGGAAAACTGTTTTTT,CASSSGGKLFF
TRBJ2-2,TRBV7-8,.,TRBD1,TGTGCCAGCAGCTTGCTGACAGGGGCCGCCGGGGAGCTGTTTTTT,CASSLLTGAAGELFF
TRBJ2-5,TRBV5-1,few,.,TGCGCCAGCAGCTTCTTGGGGAGGCAAGAGACCCAGTACTTC,CASSFLGRQETQYF
TRBJ1-5,TRBV28,.,.,TGTGCCAGCAGCCTCTCGGGCCAGCCCCAGCATTTT,CASSLSGQPQHF
TRBJ1-5,TRBV7-9,few,.,TGTGCCAGCACTCGGGAGGACAATCAGCCCCAGCATTTT,CASTREDNQPQHF
TRBJ1-1,TRBV30,.,TRBD1,TGTGCGATAACCAGGGGGCGGAACACTGAAGCTTTCTTT,CAITRGRNTEAFF
TRBJ2-6,TRBV7-2,few,TRBD2,TGTGCCAGCAGCTTAACTAGCGGGGGGCCTGGGGCCAACGTCCTGACTTTC,CASSLTSGGPGANVLTF
TRBJ2-7,TRBV29-1,.,TRBD2,TGCAGCGTGTCCCCGACTAGCCTCGACGAGCAGTACTTC,CSVSPTSLDEQYF
TRBJ2-5,TRBV7-2,.,.,TGTGCCAGCAGCTTAGCTCAAGAGACCCAGTACTTC,CASSLAQETQYF
TRBJ2-6,TRBV6-4,many,.,TGTGCCAGCAGCCACTCTGGGGCCAACGTCCTGACTTTC,CASSHSGANVLTF
TRBJ1-2,TRBV5-6,.,.,TGTGCCAGCAGCCCCTACTCCTATGGCTACACCTTC,CASSPYSYGYTF
TRBJ2-7,TRBV6-6,once,.,TGTGCCAGCAGTTACCAACAGGGCGGCGAGCAGTACTTC,CASSYQQGGEQYF
TRBJ2-7,TRBV5-1,once,.,TGCGCCAGCAGCTTGGGGGAGCCCTACGAGCAGTACTTC,CASSLGEPYEQYF
TRBJ2-5,TRBV2,.,.,TGTGCCAGCAAGAATCAAATACAAGAGACCCAGTACTTC,CASKNQIQETQYF
TRBJ1-2,TRBV23-1,few,TRBD1,TGCGCCAGCAGTCCTACAGGGGTGGGAAATGGCTACACCTTC,CASSPTGVGNGYTF
TRBJ2-5,TRBV29-1,few,.,TGCAGCGTCAAACTAGCAGAGACCCAGTACTTC,CSVKLAETQYF
TRBJ2-2,TRBV29-1,few,.,TGCAGCGTTGTCACACCGGCAGGGGCGAACACCGGGGAGCTGTTTTTT,CSVVTPAGANTGELFF
TRBJ2-4,TRBV30,.,TRBD1,TGTGCCTGGAGCAGGGACAGGGCTACCATTCAGTACTTC,CAWSRDRATIQYF
TRBJ2-1,TRBV29-1,.,TRBD2,TGCAGCGTCCACGCCGGGACTAGCCCCAATGAGCAGTTCTTC,CSVHAGTSPNEQFF
TRBJ2-7,TRBV5-1,.,.,TGCGCCAGCAGCCCATGGTCCTCCTCCTACGAGCAGTACTTC,CASSPWSSSYEQYF
TRBJ1-5,TRBV29-1,.,.,TGCAGCGCCCAGGGATATAGCAATCAGCCCCAGCATTTT,CSAQGYSNQPQHF
TRBJ2-1,TRBV5-1,.,.,TGCGCCAGCAGCTTGGATCCGAACAATGAGCAGTTCTTC,CASSLDPNNEQFF
TRBJ1-1,TRBV29-1,.,.,TGCAGCGTTGAAGATCAGGGTACTGAAGCTTTCTTT,CSVEDQGTEAFF
TRBJ1-1,TRBV29-1,few,TRBD1,TGCAGCGCCAAAGGGACAGGGGGAGTGAACACTGAAGCTTTCTTT,CSAKGTGGVNTEAFF
TRBJ2-7,TRBV28,.,.,TGTGCCAGCAGTCCTCTACAGCGAACCTACGAGCAGTACTTC,CASSPLQRTYEQYF
TRBJ2-3,TRBV29-1,few,.,TGCAGCGTTGTCCGGGGGACGGAAAGCACAGATACGCAGTATTTT,CSVVRGTESTDTQYF
TRBJ2-3,TRBV21-1,few,.,TGTGCCAGCATCCCTGCCTACACTCGGGCTACGGACCCAGATACGCAGTATTTT,CASIPAYTRATDPDTQYF
TRBJ2-3,TRBV29-1,few,.,TGCAGCGGAGGATGGGTCGGCGCAGATACGCAGTATTTT,CSGGWVGADTQYF
TRBJ1-4,TRBV29-1,.,TRBD1,TGCAGCGTTGCGGGACAGGGGAATGAAAAACTGTTTTTT,CSVAGQGNEKLFF
TRBJ2-2,TRBV7-3,.,.,TGTGCCAGCATGGCAGGAGGGATCACCGGGGAGCTGTTTTTT,CASMAGGITGELFF